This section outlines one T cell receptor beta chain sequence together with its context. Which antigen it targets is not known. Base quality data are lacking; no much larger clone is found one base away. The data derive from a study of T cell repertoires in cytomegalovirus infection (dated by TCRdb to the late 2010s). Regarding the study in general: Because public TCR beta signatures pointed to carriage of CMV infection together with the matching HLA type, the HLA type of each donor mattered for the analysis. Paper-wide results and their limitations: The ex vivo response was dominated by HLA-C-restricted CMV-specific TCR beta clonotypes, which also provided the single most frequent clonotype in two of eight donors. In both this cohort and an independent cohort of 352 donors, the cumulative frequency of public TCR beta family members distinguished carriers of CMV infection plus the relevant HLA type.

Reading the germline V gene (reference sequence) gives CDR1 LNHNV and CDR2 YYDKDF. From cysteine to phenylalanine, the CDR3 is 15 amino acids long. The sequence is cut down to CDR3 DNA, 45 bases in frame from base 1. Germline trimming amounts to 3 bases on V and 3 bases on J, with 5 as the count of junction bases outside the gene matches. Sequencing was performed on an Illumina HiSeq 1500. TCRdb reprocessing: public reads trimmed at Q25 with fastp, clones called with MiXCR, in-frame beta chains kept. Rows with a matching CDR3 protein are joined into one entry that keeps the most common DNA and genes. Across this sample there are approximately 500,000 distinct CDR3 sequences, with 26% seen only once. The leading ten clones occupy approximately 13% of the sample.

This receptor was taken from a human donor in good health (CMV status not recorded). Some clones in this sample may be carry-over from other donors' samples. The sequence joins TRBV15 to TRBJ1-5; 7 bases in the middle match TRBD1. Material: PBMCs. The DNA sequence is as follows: TGTGCCACCAGCAGCAACGACAGGGCCAATCAGCCCCAGCATTTT. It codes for CATSSNDRANQPQHF.